This T cell receptor beta chain is drawn from a study of T cell repertoires in cytomegalovirus infection (dated by TCRdb to between 2018 and 2021). Concerning the study at large: Donor HLA type was relevant to the analysis, because carriage of CMV infection together with the matching HLA type was indicated by public TCR beta signatures.

The data were produced on an Illumina HiSeq 1500. TCRdb reprocessed the public reads (quality trimming at Q25 with fastp, clone calling with MiXCR) and kept in-frame beta chains. Rows are unified per CDR3 protein, each entry keeping the most common DNA and genes. Present in this sample are some 100,000 distinct CDR3 sequences, more than 20% of which were seen just once. Of the sample, about 39% is held by the ten largest clones. Overall study outcomes, separate from this receptor: In both this cohort and an independent roughly 350-donor cohort, the cumulative frequency of public TCR beta family members distinguished carriers of CMV infection plus the relevant HLA type. The ex vivo response was dominated by HLA-C-restricted CMV-specific TCR beta clonotypes, which also provided the single most frequent clonotype in two of eight donors.

CDR1 SGHRS and CDR2 YFSETQ were looked up in the germline V gene. The V end loses 5 bases and the J end loses 5 bases, and a stretch of 7 bases separates them. The CDR3 measures 12 amino acids from cysteine to phenylalanine. Only the CDR3 region is kept as DNA, spanning 36 bases read in frame from base 1. This clonotype showed up many times. The antigen this receptor binds is unknown. No quality values exist for individual bases; no much larger clone is one base distant. The receptor chain draws on TRBV5-1 and TRBJ2-2; the D segment might be TRBD1 or TRBD2, since each matches 5 bases. The sample taken for sequencing was CD8+ T cells from PBMCs. This clonotype was obtained from a human donor in good health (CMV status not recorded). Some clones in this sample may be carry-over from other donors' samples. The bases read TGCGCCAGCAGGGGGACGACCGGGGAGCTGTTTTTT. Protein translation: CASRGTTGELFF.